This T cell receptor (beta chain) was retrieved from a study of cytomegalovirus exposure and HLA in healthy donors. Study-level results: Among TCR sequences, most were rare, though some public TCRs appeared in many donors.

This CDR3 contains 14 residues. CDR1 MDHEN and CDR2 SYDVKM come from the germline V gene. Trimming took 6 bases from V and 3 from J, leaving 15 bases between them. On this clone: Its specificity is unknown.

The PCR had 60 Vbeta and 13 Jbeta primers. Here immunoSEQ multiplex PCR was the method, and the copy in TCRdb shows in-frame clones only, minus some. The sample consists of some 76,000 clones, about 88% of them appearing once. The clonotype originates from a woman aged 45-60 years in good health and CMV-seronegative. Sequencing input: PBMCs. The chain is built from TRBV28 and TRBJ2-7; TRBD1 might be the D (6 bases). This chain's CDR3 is CASRRRTDNYEQYF. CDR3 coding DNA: TGTGCCAGCAGGAGGAGGACAGACAACTACGAGCAGTACTTC.